This T cell receptor beta chain emerged from a study of cytomegalovirus exposure and HLA in healthy donors. General study findings and limits: Most TCR sequences were uncommon, yet certain public TCRs appeared in many donors. A missense variant in DCLRE1C was later tied to TCR beta V- and J-gene trimming. Later work found most CMV-associated TCR beta chains apparently HLA-restricted.

Details on this clone: Its antigen remains unidentified.

Researchers ran the PCR with 60 Vbeta and 13 Jbeta primers. Sequencing was performed with immunoSEQ multiplex PCR; in TCRdb, only in-frame clones are kept and a portion is missing. The sample holds around 140,000 clones. V was pared by 7 bases and J by 2 bases, with 18 bases between. Per germline, CDR1 LNHDA and CDR2 SQIVND (reference sequence). The length of the CDR3 is 16 residues. The TCR sequence derives from a male donor in good health and CMV-seronegative. Sequences were obtained from PBMCs. The chain joins TRBV19 to TRBJ2-1; perhaps TRBD1 as D (6 bases). This CDR3 reads CASTDSGTQPYNEQFF. Here the CDR3 DNA reads TGTGCCAGTACTGACTCCGGGACACAGCCCTACAATGAGCAGTTCTTC.